These T cell receptor beta chains were read from a single sample in a study of T cell repertoires in cytomegalovirus infection. TCRdb itself ran the reads through MiXCR, one entry per CDR3 protein. The sample holds 600,000 to 800,000 distinct CDR3 sequences, less than 25% seen once. Sequencing was performed on CD8+ T cells from PBMCs. The receptors shown here come from a human donor in good health (CMV status not recorded). Some clones in this sample may be carry-over from other donors' samples. CDR3s include the opening cysteine and the closing phenylalanine or tryptophan. A D gene is named only where the DNA matches it firmly. A row's size may be missing; if present it is once, few, many or a size class.

j_gene: TRBJ2-3; abundance: few; len: 12; v_gene: TRBV6-2/TRBV6-3; d_gene: .; CDR3nt: TGTGCCAGCAGTGCGAGTATGGATACGCAGTATTTT; CDR3aa: CASSASMDTQYF
j_gene: TRBJ2-7; abundance: .; len: 13; v_gene: TRBV7-4; d_gene: TRBD1; CDR3nt: TGTGCCAGCAGAAGACAGGGGACCTACGAGCAGTACTTC; CDR3aa: CASRRQGTYEQYF
j_gene: TRBJ1-2; abundance: many; len: 13; v_gene: TRBV7-2; d_gene: .; CDR3nt: TGTGCCAGCAGCTTTGACAGCTACTATGGCTACACCTTC; CDR3aa: CASSFDSYYGYTF
j_gene: TRBJ2-3; abundance: .; len: 14; v_gene: TRBV29-1; d_gene: .; CDR3nt: TGCAGCGTTGGGGGATTATTAAGCACAGATACGCAGTATTTT; CDR3aa: CSVGGLLSTDTQYF
j_gene: TRBJ1-2; abundance: few; len: 13; v_gene: TRBV12-3/TRBV12-4; d_gene: .; CDR3nt: TGTGCCAGCAGTGGGGGGGCGGACTATGGCTACACCTTC; CDR3aa: CASSGGADYGYTF
j_gene: TRBJ2-7; abundance: .; len: 13; v_gene: TRBV20-1; d_gene: TRBD2; CDR3nt: TGCAGTGCTAGGGACCGGGGGGCCTACGAGCAGTACTTC; CDR3aa: CSARDRGAYEQYF
j_gene: TRBJ1-5; abundance: many; len: 17; v_gene: TRBV6-6; d_gene: .; CDR3nt: TGTGCCAGCAGTTACCTGCGGGGACCCACAAGTCATCAGCCCCAGCATTTT; CDR3aa: CASSYLRGPTSHQPQHF
j_gene: TRBJ1-1; abundance: few; len: 13; v_gene: TRBV12-3/TRBV12-4; d_gene: .; CDR3nt: TGTGCCAGCAGTTCTGAGGCGAACACTGAAGCTTTCTTT; CDR3aa: CASSSEANTEAFF
j_gene: TRBJ2-1; abundance: .; len: 14; v_gene: TRBV6-5; d_gene: .; CDR3nt: TGTGCCAGCAGTTACTGGGGCGCATACAATGAGCAGTTCTTC; CDR3aa: CASSYWGAYNEQFF
j_gene: TRBJ2-5; abundance: .; len: 18; v_gene: TRBV12-5; d_gene: .; CDR3nt: TGTGCTAGTGGTTGGGACTTGACTACGCGCGGGTCCAAGGAGACCCAGTACTTC; CDR3aa: CASGWDLTTRGSKETQYF
j_gene: TRBJ2-7; abundance: .; len: 14; v_gene: TRBV7-9; d_gene: .; CDR3nt: TGTGCCAGCAGGGTCAGGGGGGGGGGCTACGAGCAGTACTTC; CDR3aa: CASRVRGGGYEQYF
j_gene: TRBJ2-2; abundance: many; len: 16; v_gene: TRBV7-9; d_gene: TRBD1; CDR3nt: TGTGCCAGCAGCGAGGACAGGGGGCGCGTCACCGGGGAGCTGTTTTTT; CDR3aa: CASSEDRGRVTGELFF
j_gene: TRBJ2-7; abundance: .; len: 16; v_gene: TRBV27; d_gene: TRBD2; CDR3nt: TGTGCCAGCAGCCCCCCCGGGAAGCGGGGGGCGTTGGAGCAGTACTTC; CDR3aa: CASSPPGKRGALEQYF
j_gene: TRBJ2-7; abundance: few; len: 15; v_gene: TRBV27; d_gene: TRBD1; CDR3nt: TGTGCCAGCAGTTTAATCAGTGGACAGGGTGTCGAGCAGTACTTC; CDR3aa: CASSLISGQGVEQYF
j_gene: TRBJ1-2; abundance: many; len: 11; v_gene: TRBV7-9; d_gene: .; CDR3nt: TGTGCCAGCAGCCCAGAGGGGGGCTACACCTTC; CDR3aa: CASSPEGGYTF
j_gene: TRBJ2-5; abundance: few; len: 14; v_gene: TRBV15; d_gene: TRBD1; CDR3nt: TGTGCCACCAGCAGGAAAAGGGGGCCTGAGACCCAGTACTTC; CDR3aa: CATSRKRGPETQYF
j_gene: TRBJ2-7; abundance: few; len: 14; v_gene: TRBV29-1; d_gene: TRBD1; CDR3nt: TGCAGCGTTGAGGGACAGGGGATGAGTGGCGAGCAGTACTTC; CDR3aa: CSVEGQGMSGEQYF
j_gene: TRBJ2-5; abundance: few; len: 15; v_gene: TRBV20-1; d_gene: .; CDR3nt: TGCAGTGCTAGAGATTTAGCGACAGATCAAGAGACCCAGTACTTC; CDR3aa: CSARDLATDQETQYF
j_gene: TRBJ2-7; abundance: many; len: 11; v_gene: TRBV7-2; d_gene: .; CDR3nt: TGTGCCAGCAGCTCGGCAGGGGTGCAGTACTTC; CDR3aa: CASSSAGVQYF
j_gene: TRBJ1-1; abundance: few; len: 17; v_gene: TRBV23-1; d_gene: TRBD1; CDR3nt: TGCGCCAACTCAGGGGGCCCGACGGTGGGGATGAACACTGAAGCTTTCTTT; CDR3aa: CANSGGPTVGMNTEAFF
j_gene: TRBJ2-1; abundance: once; len: 15; v_gene: TRBV4-2; d_gene: .; CDR3nt: TGTGCCAGCAGCCAAGAGGGGAATTCCTACAATGAGCAGTTCTTC; CDR3aa: CASSQEGNSYNEQFF
j_gene: TRBJ2-5; abundance: .; len: 13; v_gene: TRBV19; d_gene: .; CDR3nt: TGTGCCAGTAGTATGAACCTAGAAGAGACCCAGTACTTC; CDR3aa: CASSMNLEETQYF
j_gene: TRBJ2-5; abundance: .; len: 12; v_gene: TRBV24-1; d_gene: .; CDR3nt: TGTGCCACACCGTGGGTTTGGGAGACCCAGTACTTC; CDR3aa: CATPWVWETQYF
j_gene: TRBJ2-5; abundance: few; len: 14; v_gene: TRBV5-1; d_gene: .; CDR3nt: TGCGCCAGCAGCATAGACAGAAGAGGAGAGACCCAGTACTTC; CDR3aa: CASSIDRRGETQYF
j_gene: TRBJ2-2; abundance: .; len: 17; v_gene: TRBV19; d_gene: TRBD1; CDR3nt: TGTGCCAGTAGTATGAGGATGGGACAGGTGAACACCGGGGAGCTGTTTTTT; CDR3aa: CASSMRMGQVNTGELFF
j_gene: TRBJ1-5; abundance: .; len: 15; v_gene: TRBV13; d_gene: .; CDR3nt: TGTGCCAGCAGCATCGGGCGGTCTAGCAATCAGCCCCAGCATTTT; CDR3aa: CASSIGRSSNQPQHF
j_gene: TRBJ2-7; abundance: .; len: 14; v_gene: TRBV20-1; d_gene: TRBD2; CDR3nt: TGCAGTGCTAGGAGACGGGAGGGCTCCTACGAGCAGTACTTC; CDR3aa: CSARRREGSYEQYF
j_gene: TRBJ1-2; abundance: .; len: 13; v_gene: TRBV2; d_gene: .; CDR3nt: TGTGCCAGCAGTGAAACCTGGGAAGATGGCTACACCTTC; CDR3aa: CASSETWEDGYTF
j_gene: TRBJ2-3; abundance: many; len: 15; v_gene: TRBV7-9; d_gene: .; CDR3nt: TGTGCCAGCAGCTCACGACTGATGGGGGCAGATACGCAGTATTTT; CDR3aa: CASSSRLMGADTQYF
j_gene: TRBJ2-1; abundance: .; len: 13; v_gene: TRBV6-6; d_gene: TRBD2; CDR3nt: TGTGCCAGCAGCGGGGGGACTTACAATGAGCAGTTCTTC; CDR3aa: CASSGGTYNEQFF
j_gene: TRBJ2-5; abundance: few; len: 15; v_gene: TRBV28; d_gene: .; CDR3nt: TGTGCCAGCAGCACTAAACAGGAGACTCAAGAGACCCAGTACTTC; CDR3aa: CASSTKQETQETQYF
j_gene: TRBJ2-1; abundance: few; len: 15; v_gene: TRBV2; d_gene: .; CDR3nt: TGTGCCAGCAGCGAGCCTCAGAGGGCCTACAATGAGCAGTTCTTC; CDR3aa: CASSEPQRAYNEQFF
j_gene: TRBJ2-3; abundance: few; len: 14; v_gene: TRBV25-1; d_gene: .; CDR3nt: TGTGCCAGCAGTGAATGGCTAGACACAGATACGCAGTATTTT; CDR3aa: CASSEWLDTDTQYF
j_gene: TRBJ2-5; abundance: .; len: 13; v_gene: TRBV5-6; d_gene: TRBD1; CDR3nt: TGTGCCAGCGTACAGGGGGCAAAAGAGACCCAGTACTTC; CDR3aa: CASVQGAKETQYF
j_gene: TRBJ1-2; abundance: many; len: 14; v_gene: TRBV4-2; d_gene: .; CDR3nt: TGTGCCAGCAGCCAAGTGGACAGCCCGTATGGCTACACCTTC; CDR3aa: CASSQVDSPYGYTF
j_gene: TRBJ1-2; abundance: many; len: 12; v_gene: TRBV7-9; d_gene: .; CDR3nt: TGTGCCAGCAGCTTAGTGAGGGTTGGCTACACCTTC; CDR3aa: CASSLVRVGYTF
j_gene: TRBJ2-7; abundance: many; len: 13; v_gene: TRBV7-9; d_gene: TRBD1; CDR3nt: TGTGCCAGCAGCTCGGACAGGGGCTACGAGCAGTACTTC; CDR3aa: CASSSDRGYEQYF
j_gene: TRBJ2-2; abundance: many; len: 16; v_gene: TRBV7-8; d_gene: TRBD2; CDR3nt: TGTGCCAGCAGCTCCCCGGGGGGGCTGAACACCGGGGAGCTGTTTTTT; CDR3aa: CASSSPGGLNTGELFF
j_gene: TRBJ2-5; abundance: few; len: 15; v_gene: TRBV12-3/TRBV12-4; d_gene: .; CDR3nt: TGTGCCAGCAGTTTACTGGTCGGGACTGCAGAGACCCAGTACTTC; CDR3aa: CASSLLVGTAETQYF
j_gene: TRBJ2-2; abundance: .; len: 15; v_gene: TRBV12-5; d_gene: .; CDR3nt: TGTGCTAGTGGTTTTAATGGAGCGAACACCGGGGAGCTGTTTTTT; CDR3aa: CASGFNGANTGELFF
j_gene: TRBJ2-4; abundance: .; len: 13; v_gene: TRBV7-8; d_gene: .; CDR3nt: TGTGCCAGCAGCCGGGGTCCCAAAAACATTCAGTACTTC; CDR3aa: CASSRGPKNIQYF
j_gene: TRBJ2-3; abundance: few; len: 16; v_gene: TRBV28; d_gene: TRBD1; CDR3nt: TGTGCCAGCAGCCCAGGGACAGGGGATGGCACAGATACGCAGTATTTT; CDR3aa: CASSPGTGDGTDTQYF
j_gene: TRBJ1-1; abundance: many; len: 15; v_gene: TRBV7-2; d_gene: .; CDR3nt: TGTGCCAGCAGCTTAAATAGGGTAATAAACACTGAAGCTTTCTTT; CDR3aa: CASSLNRVINTEAFF
j_gene: TRBJ2-1; abundance: .; len: 12; v_gene: TRBV2; d_gene: .; CDR3nt: TGTGCCAAGCGGAGGGGGCCGAGTGAGCAGTTCTTC; CDR3aa: CAKRRGPSEQFF
j_gene: TRBJ1-4; abundance: .; len: 14; v_gene: TRBV20-1; d_gene: .; CDR3nt: TGCAGTGCTCCGCCTCAGGGGAGCGGTGAAAAACTGTTTTTT; CDR3aa: CSAPPQGSGEKLFF
j_gene: TRBJ2-5; abundance: .; len: 15; v_gene: TRBV15; d_gene: TRBD1; CDR3nt: TGTGCCACCAGCAGAAGACAGGGGGCTGAGGAGACCCAGTACTTC; CDR3aa: CATSRRQGAEETQYF
j_gene: TRBJ1-2; abundance: .; len: 16; v_gene: TRBV20-1; d_gene: TRBD1; CDR3nt: TGCAGTGCTAGATCCGTCTATAGGGCAGGGGGCTATGGCTACACCTTC; CDR3aa: CSARSVYRAGGYGYTF
j_gene: TRBJ1-5; abundance: many; len: 14; v_gene: TRBV25-1; d_gene: .; CDR3nt: TGTGCCAGCAGTGAGAGGGGAAACAATCAGCCCCAGCATTTT; CDR3aa: CASSERGNNQPQHF